Below, 28 T cell receptor beta chains from the same sample are listed, as sequenced in a study of blood T cells in healthy people across ages. Through a sample-barcoded 5' primer and a J-beta primer mix, a second PCR was run for roughly 7 to 11 cycles. MiXCR was run by TCRdb on the 5' RACE reads, yielding one entry per CDR3 protein. The sample shows some 1.8 million distinct CDR3 sequences, about two fifths of them seen only once. The sample comprised blood. Receptor source: a human donor in good health.

V gene TRBV27 combines with J gene TRBJ2-3; 10 nucleotides match TRBD1. The V segment lost 5 bases and the J segment 4 bases; nucleotides outside the gene matches: 15. CDR1 and CDR2 (germline): MNHEY, SMNVEV (reference sequence). The CDR3 contains 18 residues. This chain's CDR3 is CASSPLTGGYLFPDTQYF. CDR3 nucleotides: TGTGCCAGCAGTCCCCTGACAGGGGGCTACTTATTCCCAGATACGCAGTATTTT.

Turning to this clonotype: A much larger clone differs by one base, so this may be a read error. CDR3 coding DNA: TGTGCCAGCAGCCCTAAAGGCCGTTCGACCCAGTTCTTC. This sequence encodes CASSPKGRSTQFF. This rearrangement joins TRBV2 to TRBJ2-1; D is uncertain. Per the germline V gene, CDR1 is SNHLY and CDR2 is FYNNEI. The V end lost 6 bases, the J end lost 13 bases, and 19 bases lay between the germline ends. The CDR3 is made up of 13 amino acids.

The J gene is TRBJ2-7, the V gene TRBV28, with TRBD1 as a possible D gene (5 bases). The CDR3 loop spans 16 amino acids. Looked up from germline, CDR1 is MDHEN and CDR2 is SYDVKM. Trimming stripped 2 bases from V and 0 bases from J, with 14 bases between. The CDR3 sequence: CASSLLREGASYEQYF. For the CDR3, the DNA is TGTGCCAGCAGTTTACTCAGGGAAGGGGCCTCCTACGAGCAGTACTTC.

This clonotype occurred a few times. V usage is TRBV2 and J usage is TRBJ2-6; maybe TRBD2 (7 bases). V shed 1 base and J shed 0 bases, with 16 bases lying between them. CDR1 SNHLY and CDR2 FYNNEI come from the germline V gene. This CDR3 is built from 19 residues. The CDR3 spells CASSEVGGGSVSGANVLTF. The CDR3, as DNA: TGTGCCAGCAGTGAAGTAGGGGGGGGCTCTGTCTCTGGGGCCAACGTCCTGACTTTC.

The rearrangement links TRBV7-2 to TRBJ2-7, with 15 positions matching TRBD2. From germline, CDR1 is SGHTA and CDR2 FQGNSA. After removal of 0 bases from V and 7 bases from J, the junction contained 13 bases not matched to a gene. There are 19 residues in the CDR3. The CDR3 region has the DNA TGTGCCAGCAGCTTAGCGGTCCGGACTAGCGGGGGGGCACTGGGGGAGCAGTACTTC. Amino acid sequence: CASSLAVRTSGGALGEQYF.

This clonotype was counted between two and nine times. The chain is built from TRBV11-1 and TRBJ2-2; no reliable D call. V was shortened by 2 bases and J by 0 bases, with 10 bases between the two germline ends. The CDR3 is made up of 16 amino acids. Germline V gene lookup returns CDR1 SGHAT and CDR2 FQDESV (reference sequence). The CDR3 DNA follows: TGTGCCAGCAGCTTATTTGGCACAACGAACACCGGGGAGCTGTTTTTT. Its protein product is CASSLFGTTNTGELFF.

The V call is TRBV20-1, the J call TRBJ1-1, with D uncertain. The CDR3 is made up of 12 amino acids. Looked up from germline, CDR1 is DFQATT and CDR2 is SNEGSKA (reference sequence). The germline V and J ends were trimmed by 4 bases and 7 bases, with 13 bases remaining between them. CDR3 coding DNA: TGCAGTGCTAAGAGGCGGGCCGGTGAAGCTTTCTTT. Translation gives CSAKRRAGEAFF.

About this clonotype: A much larger clonotype is one base distant, so this may be a read error. The chain is built from TRBV5-1 and TRBJ2-2, with 7 nucleotides matching TRBD1. CDR3 length: 15 amino acids. CDR1 SGHRS and CDR2 YFSETQ come from the germline V gene. Germline trimming cut 4 bases from V and 3 bases from J; bases unmatched to any gene: 6. The CDR3 loop is CASSPERGHTGELFF. The CDR3 DNA reads as TGCGCCAGCAGCCCAGAAAGGGGGCACACCGGGGAGCTGTTTTTT.

This clonotype was seen only a few times. The rearrangement uses TRBV20-1 and TRBJ2-7, with D possibly matching TRBD1 (6 bases). Germline V gene sequence: CDR1 DFQATT, CDR2 SNEGSKA (reference sequence). The CDR3 contains 14 residues. Trimming left V 5 bases short and J 0 bases short, with 14 bases between. CDR3 residues: CSARRQASSYEQYF. The CDR3 DNA reads TGCAGTGCTCGCAGACAGGCGAGCTCCTACGAGCAGTACTTC.

The chain couples TRBV5-5 to TRBJ1-5; unclear D gene. Germline V gene sequence: CDR1 SGHKS, CDR2 YYEKEE (reference sequence). This CDR3 comprises 14 residues. Between the trimmed V and J ends, which lost 0 bases and 5 bases, there was a span of 9 bases. The CDR3 sequence: CASSLVREDQPQHF. The CDR3 DNA follows: TGTGCCAGCAGCTTGGTACGGGAGGATCAGCCCCAGCATTTT.

J is TRBJ2-6 and V is TRBV6-2 or TRBV6-3, with TRBD1 identical over 7 bases. V lost 5 bases to trimming and J lost 4 bases; unmatched junction nucleotides: 8. The CDR3 length is 16 residues. Germline V gene lookup returns CDR1 MNHEY and CDR2 SVGEGT. CDR3 sequence: CASSPQRGRGANVLTF. The CDR3 DNA reads TGTGCCAGCAGTCCCCAGAGGGGGCGAGGGGCCAACGTCCTGACTTTC.

The genes are TRBV2 and TRBJ1-1, with D perhaps matching TRBD1 (6 bases). The CDR3 contains 11 residues. The V end was cut by 5 bases, the J end by 9 bases, with 10 bases between. From germline, CDR1 is SNHLY and CDR2 FYNNEI. CDR3 sequence (DNA): TGTGCCAGCAGTCAGGGGACCAAAGCTTTCTTT. Amino acids: CASSQGTKAFF.

This clonotype was seen more than once but under ten times. This chain links TRBV14 with TRBJ1-2; no firm D call. Germline lookup yields CDR1 SGHDN and CDR2 FVKESK. CDR3 length: 15 amino acids. Trimming stripped 0 bases from V and 4 bases from J, with 12 bases between. This CDR3 reads CASSQDPDRLYGYTF. In DNA form, the CDR3 reads TGTGCCAGCAGCCAAGATCCAGACCGCCTCTATGGCTACACCTTC.

This chain uses TRBV20-1 with TRBJ2-5; unclear D gene. This CDR3 has 13 amino acids. Germline V gives CDR1 DFQATT, CDR2 SNEGSKA (reference sequence). Deletions cut 3 bases from V and 0 bases from J, with 8 bases between. DNA for the CDR3: TGCAGTGCTAGCGCGGTAAACCAAGAGACCCAGTACTTC. Its protein product is CSASAVNQETQYF.

The genes are TRBV7-2 and TRBJ1-5; D is possibly TRBD1 (5 bases). Germline V gene sequence: CDR1 SGHTA, CDR2 FQGNSA. Trimming took 5 bases from V and 11 from J, leaving 16 bases between them. CDR3 length: 13 amino acids. The CDR3 nucleotides are TGTGCCAGCAGCCGGGGACGCCCCCAGGCCCAGCATTTT. Translating it yields CASSRGRPQAQHF.

The chain combines TRBV4-3 with TRBJ2-3; the match to TRBD2 covers 7 bases. After removal of 2 bases from V and 4 bases from J, the junction contained 12 bases not matched to a gene. The germline V gene encodes CDR1 LGHNA and CDR2 YSLEER. The CDR3 runs to 17 residues. The CDR3 coding sequence is TGCGCCAGCAGCCAACTCGGACAAACAGCGGGGCCAGATACGCAGTATTTT. It yields the protein CASSQLGQTAGPDTQYF.

The chain recombines TRBV29-1 with TRBJ2-7, with 8 bases that match TRBD1. This CDR3 has 14 residues. The junction had 8 bases not matched to a gene; V was cut back by 7 bases and J by 0 bases. CDR1 and CDR2 (germline): SQVTM, ANQGSEA. For the CDR3, the DNA is TGCAGCGCCGTCACAGGGACAGGCTCCTACGAGCAGTACTTC. The encoded protein is CSAVTGTGSYEQYF.

This clonotype was seen more than once but under ten times. This chain connects TRBV7-2 to TRBJ2-7, with D possibly called TRBD1 or TRBD2 (5 bases each). The CDR3 is 14 residues long. Germline CDR1 and CDR2: SGHTA and FQGNSA. V dropped 5 bases and J dropped 1 base, with 12 bases sitting between them. CDR3 region: CASSLPWGSYEQYF. CDR3 sequence (DNA): TGTGCCAGCAGCCTTCCCTGGGGGTCCTACGAGCAGTACTTC.

The rearrangement uses TRBV12-3 or TRBV12-4 and TRBJ2-1; no definite D call. This CDR3 contains 12 residues. V was cut by 7 bases and J by 10 bases, with 14 bases left in between. CDR3 protein: CASTDQREEQFF. The CDR3 coding sequence is TGTGCCAGCACCGACCAAAGGGAAGAGCAGTTCTTC.

The chain uses TRBV27 and TRBJ2-3; no clear D gene. Trimming left V 3 bases short and J 7 bases short, with 14 bases between. The CDR3 spans 14 residues. Germline values: CDR1 MNHEY, CDR2 SMNVEV (reference sequence). CDR3 loop: CASSFESPAHTQYF. CDR3 in DNA: TGTGCCAGCAGTTTCGAATCCCCTGCCCATACGCAGTATTTT.

This clonotype appeared a few times. This chain uses TRBV20-1 with TRBJ1-1, with D uncertain. This CDR3 is 12 amino acids long. V was pared by 4 bases and J by 5 bases, with 11 bases between. CDR1 DFQATT and CDR2 SNEGSKA come from the germline V gene (reference sequence). CDR3 residues: CSANNLGTEAFF. DNA of the CDR3: TGCAGTGCTAATAACCTGGGGACTGAAGCTTTCTTT.

Points on this clonotype: Sequence at one end of the junction differs from germline and may be a read error. The chain joins TRBV12-3 or TRBV12-4 to TRBJ2-3, with unresolved D. This CDR3 region has 12 residues. Here the CDR3 DNA reads TGTGCCGGCAGTATCACCGAAGATACGCAGTATTTT. Its protein is CAGSITEDTQYF.

The chain has TRBV5-5 and TRBJ1-6; D call uncertain. This CDR3 has 13 residues. Looked up from germline, CDR1 is SGHKS and CDR2 is YYEKEE (reference sequence). Trimming cost V 4 bases and J 6 bases, with 8 bases left between them. For the CDR3, the DNA is TGTGCCAGCAGCCTCAACCTTAATTCACCCCTCCACTTT. This gives the protein CASSLNLNSPLHF.

The genes are TRBV5-1 and TRBJ1-1; D is unresolved. Trimming removed 7 bases from V and 4 bases from J, with 20 bases in between. This CDR3 is built from 15 residues. Germline V lookup: CDR1 SGHRS, CDR2 YFSETQ. The CDR3: CASVPGDLSGTEAFF. CDR3 DNA sequence: TGCGCCAGCGTCCCCGGGGATCTGTCGGGCACTGAAGCTTTCTTT.

V is TRBV6-2 or TRBV6-3 and J is TRBJ2-1; weak D call: TRBD2 (5 bases). CDR3 length: 13 amino acids. With 6 bases removed from V and 9 bases from J, the gap between germline ends came to 15 bases. CDR1 is MNHEY, CDR2 SVGEGT, per germline. For the CDR3, the DNA is TGTGCCAGCAGAGGAACGGGAAGGTTTGAGCAGTTCTTC. Translating it yields CASRGTGRFEQFF.

This clonotype was observed a handful of times. This rearrangement joins TRBV6-6 to TRBJ2-3; D ambiguous. V was pared by 2 bases and J by 9 bases, with 18 bases between. The CDR3 spans 15 residues. CDR1 and CDR2 (germline): MNHNY, SVGAGI (reference sequence). The CDR3 protein is CASSYPESGSGTQYF. The CDR3 region has the DNA TGTGCCAGCAGTTACCCTGAGAGTGGGTCCGGGACGCAGTATTTT.

The DNA for the CDR3 is TGCAGTGCTAGAGATAAAGGAACGCAGGGTGGTAACTATGGCTACACCTTC. This sequence encodes CSARDKGTQGGNYGYTF. The chain combines TRBV20-1 with TRBJ1-2; weak D call: TRBD1 (5 bases). The CDR3 is 17 amino acids. Per germline, CDR1 DFQATT and CDR2 SNEGSKA (reference sequence). Trimming stripped 0 bases from V and 1 base from J, with 18 bases between.

Ten or more counts support this clonotype. The rearrangement joins TRBV24-1 to TRBJ2-5, with 11 bases fitting TRBD1. J gave up 3 bases and V 1 base, and 12 bases lay outside the gene matches. The V gene's germline CDR1 is KGHDR and CDR2 SFDVKD. The CDR3 consists of 19 residues. The CDR3 loop reads CATSDFGPLRTGGEETQYF. The CDR3 DNA sequence: TGTGCCACCAGTGATTTCGGTCCTCTTAGGACAGGGGGCGAAGAGACCCAGTACTTC.